This T cell receptor (beta chain) was sequenced for a study of blood T cell repertoires in COVID-19. Seattle enrolled patients during active infection and tracked them longitudinally. The CDR3 has 17 residues. V lost 4 bases and J lost 5; bases outside the gene matches: 11. CDR1 and CDR2 (germline): SGHNT, YENEEA. Assay used: immunoSEQ multiplex PCR; TCRdb lists only in-frame clones, some missing. The data hold roughly 160,000 clones, with over 75% observed a single time. The TCR comes from an older man with COVID-19, enrolled during active disease. Sequenced input: peripheral blood. V is TRBV11-3 and J is TRBJ1-6, with 7 bases aligning to TRBD1. The CDR3 DNA follows: TGTGCCAGCAGCTATTCAGGGGGTATTAAAAATAATTCACCCCTCCACTTT. This codes for CASSYSGGIKNNSPLHF.